A selection of T cell receptor beta chains follows, all from one sample in a study of vaccination effects on CD4 cells after COVID-19. TCRdb's copy holds only in-frame clones and misses some; the assay was immunoSEQ multiplex PCR. This table has roughly 16,000 clones, nearly 75% appearing once. These receptors have no identified antigens. The sequences come from CD4+ T cells from PBMCs cultured with SARS-CoV-2 spike peptides, collected after COVID-19 vaccination. The receptors were sampled from a human donor who had a prior SARS-CoV-2 infection. Both conserved end residues are part of each CDR3. D genes are given only for firm matches. The size of a clone is reported for some rows only, either as once, few or many, or as a class for expanded clones.

D: -
size: large
V: TRBV19
J: TRBJ2-1
DNA: TGTGCCAGTAGCCTGGGAGGATCTACCTACAATGAGCAGTTCTTC
CDR3: CASSLGGSTYNEQFF

D: TRBD1
size: -
V: TRBV7-3
J: TRBJ1-2
DNA: TGTGCCAGCAGCTCCGGACAGGGCTATGGCTACACCTTC
CDR3: CASSSGQGYGYTF

D: -
size: once
V: TRBV24-1
J: TRBJ2-7
DNA: TGTGCCACCAGTGATTCGGACACAACCTACGAGCAGTACTTC
CDR3: CATSDSDTTYEQYF

D: TRBD1
size: few
V: TRBV7-9
J: TRBJ2-7
DNA: TGTGCCAGCAGCCGGGACAGTCGCGAGCAGTACTTC
CDR3: CASSRDSREQYF

D: -
size: once
V: TRBV3-1/TRBV3-2
J: TRBJ2-5
DNA: TGTGCCAGCAGCCAAGATCGAGGTATAGGGCGAGAGACCCAGTACTTC
CDR3: CASSQDRGIGRETQYF

D: -
size: once
V: TRBV6-4
J: TRBJ2-3
DNA: TGTGCCAGCGCGAAGAATCAGGGCGCCACAGATACGCAGTATTTT
CDR3: CASAKNQGATDTQYF

D: -
size: -
V: TRBV4-3
J: TRBJ1-6
DNA: TGCGCCAGCAGCCTCCATAATTCACCCCTCCACTTT
CDR3: CASSLHNSPLHF

D: -
size: -
V: TRBV7-9
J: TRBJ2-3
DNA: TGTGCCAGCAGCTTAGAAGGGGGAAATACGCAGTATTTT
CDR3: CASSLEGGNTQYF

D: -
size: -
V: TRBV18
J: TRBJ1-3
DNA: TGTGCCAGCTCGGACTCAGGAAACACCATATATTTT
CDR3: CASSDSGNTIYF

D: -
size: -
V: TRBV11-3
J: TRBJ2-5
DNA: TGTGCCAGCAGCTTAGGTGCGCGAGAGACCCAGTACTTC
CDR3: CASSLGARETQYF

D: -
size: -
V: TRBV5-1
J: TRBJ1-3
DNA: TGCGCCAGCAGCTTGATCCCAGGAAACACCATATATTTT
CDR3: CASSLIPGNTIYF

D: TRBD1
size: -
V: TRBV9
J: TRBJ2-3
DNA: TGTGCCAGCAGCGCAGGAACCGGACAGGGGACAGATACGCAGTATTTT
CDR3: CASSAGTGQGTDTQYF

D: TRBD2
size: -
V: TRBV5-1
J: TRBJ2-3
DNA: TGCGCCAGCAGCATACGAACACTAGCGAACCTTGGCACAGATACGCAGTATTTT
CDR3: CASSIRTLANLGTDTQYF

D: -
size: -
V: TRBV11-3
J: TRBJ1-2
DNA: TGTGCCAGCAGCGGCAGGGGAGTCTATGGCTACACCTTC
CDR3: CASSGRGVYGYTF

D: TRBD2
size: -
V: TRBV9
J: TRBJ2-1
DNA: TGTGCCAGCAGCTTGAGCGGGAGTGGTTACAATGAGCAGTTCTTC
CDR3: CASSLSGSGYNEQFF

D: -
size: -
V: TRBV5-6
J: TRBJ1-1
DNA: TGTGCCAGCAGCTTGGCCAATTTACAGCTGAACACTGAAGCTTTCTTT
CDR3: CASSLANLQLNTEAFF

D: -
size: -
V: TRBV2
J: TRBJ1-6
DNA: TGTGCCAGCAGACACGACAGCTCCTATAATTCACCCCTCCACTTT
CDR3: CASRHDSSYNSPLHF

D: TRBD2
size: -
V: TRBV7-8
J: TRBJ2-3
DNA: TGTGCCAGCAGCTTAGCCCGCTTCGGGACTAGAAAATTCACAGATACGCAGTATTTT
CDR3: CASSLARFGTRKFTDTQYF

D: TRBD1
size: -
V: TRBV7-9
J: TRBJ2-7
DNA: TGTGCCAGCAGCAGAGACAGGGGTCTTACCTACGAGCAGTACTTC
CDR3: CASSRDRGLTYEQYF

D: -
size: -
V: TRBV20-1
J: TRBJ2-7
DNA: TGCAGTGCTAGTGGTGCGGCGGGCGAGTCCTACGAGCAGTACTTC
CDR3: CSASGAAGESYEQYF